These T cell receptor beta chains were read from a single sample in a study of blood T cell repertoires in COVID-19. The repertoire was sequenced with immunoSEQ multiplex PCR; TCRdb's copy has only in-frame clones and lacks some. This sample has more than 95,000 clones, with around nine tenths found just once. Sequences were obtained from peripheral blood. These receptors all come from a human donor in a cohort sampled during active COVID-19. CDR3s leave out the opening cysteine and the closing phenylalanine or tryptophan. A D gene is named only where the DNA matches it firmly.

d_call,v_call,j_call,cdr3_aa
TRBD1,TRBV25-1,TRBJ2-7,ASSEPTKRPGQKY
NA,TRBV27,TRBJ2-7,ASSLSSSGSDEQY
TRBD1,TRBV7-3,TRBJ2-3,ASSYKPGQGSDTQY
NA,TRBV7-2,TRBJ1-4,ASSLGHLNEKLF
TRBD1,TRBV27,TRBJ2-1,ASTPRTGQAYNEQF
TRBD2,TRBV7-2,TRBJ2-7,ASRPSGGFEQY
NA,TRBV5-1,TRBJ2-1,ASSLDRVEYNEQF
TRBD2,TRBV5-1,TRBJ2-7,ASSLTSGSEQY
TRBD1,TRBV28,TRBJ2-7,ASSLYKGAFSYEQY
NA,TRBV27,TRBJ2-7,ASSPLAQSYEQY
NA,TRBV9,TRBJ1-1,ASSVGPASQSGATEAF
TRBD1,TRBV5-6,TRBJ1-3,ASSSYPRQGSIDTIY
TRBD1,TRBV15,TRBJ2-5,ATSRYRGQETQY
NA,TRBV6-5,TRBJ2-7,ASSYLDRTYEQY
NA,TRBV3-1/TRBV3-2,TRBJ1-2,ASSLGGAYGYT
TRBD2,TRBV5-1,TRBJ2-7,ASSQVVGRAEEQY
TRBD1,TRBV3-1/TRBV3-2,TRBJ1-2,ASSPSGQGEVYGYT
NA,TRBV30,TRBJ1-5,AWSARSNQPQH
NA,TRBV6-1,TRBJ2-7,ASSEDPVPSYEQY
NA,TRBV4-2,TRBJ1-1,ASSLQQGGVNTEAF
TRBD2,TRBV10-3,TRBJ2-7,AISEGGSSYEQY
NA,TRBV7-2,TRBJ1-2,ASSPNPDRIYGYT
TRBD2,TRBV2,TRBJ2-2,ASSGLAGASGELF
NA,TRBV5-1,TRBJ1-1,ASSSPGLRTEAF
NA,TRBV6-4,TRBJ1-1,ASSEQGNTEAF
TRBD1,TRBV28,TRBJ2-7,ASRGKGQGYTYEQY
NA,TRBV4-2,TRBJ2-5,ASSQELAYGQETQY
NA,TRBV11-2,TRBJ1-1,ASSFRGAGVTEAF
TRBD1,TRBV5-5,TRBJ1-2,ASSSTGAGYGYT
NA,TRBV6-6,TRBJ1-2,ASSYGQGNYGYT
TRBD1,TRBV3-1/TRBV3-2,TRBJ1-3,ASSPWTGKNTIY
NA,TRBV9,TRBJ2-1,ASSVVEITEQF
TRBD1,TRBV9,TRBJ1-5,ASSVGGTGNQPQH
TRBD1,TRBV2,TRBJ2-3,ASSKRTGGRTDTQY
NA,TRBV10-3,TRBJ2-7,AISDLYEQY
TRBD2,TRBV7-9,TRBJ2-3,ASSLERGNTDTQY
NA,TRBV2,TRBJ1-1,ASSDSDTEAF
TRBD2,TRBV18,TRBJ2-7,ASSLYGTRTSSYEQY
NA,TRBV5-6,TRBJ2-4,ASSRGQLAKNIQY
TRBD2,TRBV2,TRBJ2-1,ASSAGGGSL
NA,TRBV5-4,TRBJ2-5,ASSQAGQFRETQY
NA,TRBV9,TRBJ2-2,ASSVGRTDTGELF
TRBD2,TRBV7-7,TRBJ2-3,ASSPGTSGTDTQY
TRBD1,TRBV2,TRBJ1-1,ASGPGGAPEAF
TRBD2,TRBV6-2/TRBV6-3,TRBJ2-7,ASSSLAGSYEQY
NA,TRBV5-8,TRBJ2-5,ASSSFEETQY
NA,TRBV30,TRBJ1-1,AWRERVATENTEAF
TRBD1,TRBV5-1,TRBJ1-2,ASSLPKGGQGYGYT
NA,TRBV6-6,TRBJ1-1,ASSAPQEMNTEAF
NA,TRBV5-6,TRBJ2-6,ASSFIHLGANVLT
NA,TRBV28,TRBJ1-6,ASTSGDSPLH
TRBD2,TRBV10-2,TRBJ2-3,ASRSRERSRSTDTQY
NA,TRBV13,TRBJ1-2,ASSSRLEGYT
TRBD1,TRBV10-2,TRBJ2-7,ASSESYRGIPYEQY